Here is one TCR beta chain with its context. As yet, its antigen is unknown. The data stem from a study of Ad26.COV2.S vaccination and SARS-CoV-2 variants. Findings and limits, study-wide: Substantial response breadth was reportedly seen for spike-specific CD8+ and CD4+ T cells after vaccination. Spike-specific TCR breadth ran higher among vaccine recipients than placebo recipients. TCR breadth and depth analyses may have underestimated total T cell responses.

Trimming cost V 1 base and J 7 bases, with 14 bases left between them. The CDR3 is 16 residues long. Germline V lookup: CDR1 SGHAT, CDR2 FQNNGV. Sequencing was performed with immunoSEQ multiplex PCR; in TCRdb, only in-frame clones are kept and a portion is missing. The data show 120,000 to 150,000 clones, more than 80% seen once. V is TRBV11-2 and J is TRBJ1-6; D ambiguous. This clonotype was sampled from a human donor who had recovered from COVID-19. Sequences were derived from peripheral blood, sampled after recovery from COVID-19. The CDR3 protein is CASSLGSLGGNSPLHF. Here the CDR3 DNA reads TGTGCCAGCAGCTTAGGCTCTTTGGGAGGGAATTCACCCCTCCACTTT.